The 26 T cell receptor beta chains in this list originate from one sample, sequenced in a study of cytomegalovirus exposure and HLA in healthy donors. Only in-frame clones appear in the TCRdb table, and some are missing; sequencing was by immunoSEQ multiplex PCR. The sample carries 200,000 or so clones, around 84% recorded once. Sequencing was done on a sample of PBMCs. The receptors originated from a woman aged 25 to 39 in good health and CMV-seropositive.

V gene TRBV11-3 combines with J gene TRBJ2-2; 8 nucleotides match TRBD1. Germline values: CDR1 SGHNT, CDR2 YENEEA. V shed 5 bases and J 7 bases; nucleotides not matched to a gene: 6. There are 14 residues in the CDR3. CDR3 amino acids: CASSPRTGYGELFF. For the CDR3, the DNA is TGTGCCAGCAGCCCGCGGACAGGGTACGGGGAGCTGTTTTTT.

The chain couples TRBV29-1 to TRBJ2-2; D perhaps matches TRBD1 (6 bases). V lost 5 bases to trimming and J lost 2 bases, with 12 bases between them. Germline CDR1 reads SQVTM; CDR2 reads ANQGSEA. The CDR3 covers 14 residues. The CDR3 nucleotides are TGCAGCGTTTCAGTAGGGGGAAACACCGGGGAGCTGTTTTTT. Translating it yields CSVSVGGNTGELFF.

The genes are TRBV29-1 and TRBJ1-1; unclear D gene. V lost 0 bases to trimming and J lost 0 bases, with 11 bases between them. This CDR3 is 15 amino acids long. Germline CDR1 and CDR2: SQVTM and ANQGSEA. The CDR3 region has the DNA TGCAGCGTTGAAGATCTTGGGGAGATGAACACTGAAGCTTTCTTT. As protein: CSVEDLGEMNTEAFF. The variable domain in full, completed from reference TRBV29-1 and TRBJ1-1, reads SAVISQKPSRDICQRGTSLTIQCQVDSQVTMMFWYRQQPGQSLTLIATANQGSEATYESGFVIDKFPISRPNLTFSTLTVSNMSPEDSSIYLCSVEDLGEMNTEAFFGQGTRLTVV.

CDR3 amino acids: CASSFGHGETQYF. As DNA, the CDR3 is TGCGCCAGCAGCTTTGGGCATGGAGAGACCCAGTACTTC. This chain joins TRBV5-1 and TRBJ2-5; D gene unclear. The V gene lost 2 bases and the J gene lost 4 bases, with 9 bases spanning the gap. The CDR3 runs 13 residues. From germline, CDR1 is SGHRS and CDR2 YFSETQ.

The chain employs TRBV2 and TRBJ2-6, with a possible D match to TRBD1 (6 bases). The germline V gene encodes CDR1 SNHLY and CDR2 FYNNEI. V gave up 5 bases and J gave up 2 bases, with 16 bases separating them. The CDR3 length is 17 residues. The CDR3 region has the DNA TGTGCCAGCAGTACGTCCAAGGACAGACCTGGGGCCAACGTCCTGACTTTC. This encodes CASSTSKDRPGANVLTF.

The chain couples TRBV4-1 to TRBJ2-1; D is perhaps TRBD1 (6 bases). V was shortened by 4 bases and J by 0 bases, with 13 bases between the two germline ends. The CDR3 covers 16 residues. Per germline, CDR1 MGHRA and CDR2 YSYEKL. This chain's CDR3 is CASSPIQGFSYNEQFF. The DNA of the CDR3 is TGCGCCAGCAGCCCAATCCAGGGGTTCTCCTACAATGAGCAGTTCTTC.

The J gene is TRBJ2-1, the V gene TRBV7-2; 7 bases are shared with TRBD1. This CDR3 has 16 amino acids. V gave up 5 bases and J gave up 5 bases; unmatched junction bases: 12. CDR1 SGHTA and CDR2 FQGNSA come from the germline V gene. CDR3 in amino acids: CASSPGRDRRDNEQFF. DNA for the CDR3: TGTGCCAGCAGCCCAGGCCGGGACAGACGAGACAATGAGCAGTTCTTC.

The chain couples TRBV2 to TRBJ1-1; D ambiguous. The CDR3 consists of 12 residues. Germline V gene sequence: CDR1 SNHLY, CDR2 FYNNEI. Trimming took 6 bases from V and 7 from J, leaving 12 bases between them. The CDR3: CASRGYGSEAFF. CDR3 nucleotides: TGTGCCAGCAGGGGCTATGGCAGTGAAGCTTTCTTT.

This chain joins TRBV2 and TRBJ2-1, with a weak D call TRBD1 (6 bases). Per the germline V gene, CDR1 is SNHLY and CDR2 is FYNNEI. The V gene lost 3 bases and the J gene lost 7 bases, with 13 bases spanning the gap. The CDR3 has 14 amino acids. The CDR3 loop is CASSEFWGTNEQFF. The CDR3 DNA is TGTGCCAGCAGTGAGTTTTGGGGGACAAATGAGCAGTTCTTC.

This rearrangement joins TRBV2 to TRBJ2-6; 9 nucleotides match TRBD1. The V gene's germline CDR1 is SNHLY and CDR2 FYNNEI. V lost 7 bases and J lost 0; bases outside the gene matches: 7. The CDR3 sequence is 17 residues long. CDR3 residues: CASTKQGAGSGANVLTF. CDR3 DNA: TGTGCCAGCACCAAACAGGGGGCAGGCTCTGGGGCCAACGTCCTGACTTTC.

The chain employs TRBV2 and TRBJ1-5; D gene ambiguous. The CDR3 covers 15 residues. Germline CDR1 is SNHLY and CDR2 is FYNNEI. V was clipped by 8 bases and J by 1 base, with 15 bases between them. CDR3 DNA: TGTGCCAGCGGACCGGGGAGTCGGAGCAATCAGCCCCAGCATTTT. It codes for CASGPGSRSNQPQHF.

The chain uses TRBV5-6 and TRBJ2-5; TRBD1 agrees at 8 bases. Germline-derived CDR1 and CDR2 are SGHDT and YYEEEE. The V segment lost 2 bases and the J segment 1 base; nucleotides outside the gene matches: 13. CDR3 length: 18 amino acids. CDR3 coding DNA: TGTGCCAGCAGCTTTTTAGTTCGCGGACAGGGACGCCAAGAGACCCAGTACTTC. Its protein is CASSFLVRGQGRQETQYF. The full variable domain, its missing parts supplied by reference TRBV5-6 and TRBJ2-5, is DAGVTQSPTHLIKTRGQQVTLRCSPKSGHDTVSWYQQALGQGPQFIFQYYEEEERQRGNFPDRFSGHQFPNYSSELNVNALLLGDSALYLCASSFLVRGQGRQETQYFGPGTRLLVL.

J is TRBJ1-1 and V is TRBV6-1; 8 bases fit TRBD1. Unmatched junction bases numbered 4, after V lost 4 bases and J lost 0 bases. This CDR3 comprises 15 residues. CDR1 and CDR2 from the germline V gene are MNHNS and SASEGT. The CDR3 DNA reads as TGTGCCAGCAGTGGACAGGGGAAGGTGAACACTGAAGCTTTCTTT. It translates to CASSGQGKVNTEAFF.

The rearrangement uses TRBV11-3 and TRBJ2-7; D gene unclear. This CDR3 region has 12 residues. Trimming removed 4 bases from V and 5 bases from J, with 9 bases in between. Germline CDR1 and CDR2: SGHNT and YENEEA. CDR3 nucleotides: TGTGCCAGCAGCTCAGACCGGGACGAGCAGTACTTC. The encoded protein is CASSSDRDEQYF.

The chain is built from TRBV25-1 and TRBJ2-3; no firm D call. There are 17 residues in the CDR3. Looked up from germline, CDR1 is MGHDK and CDR2 is SYGVNS. The V and J ends lost 0 bases and 4 bases respectively, with 17 bases between them. The CDR3 nucleotides read TGTGCCAGCAGTGAATATCGGTCCTACTTGGGCGCAGATACGCAGTATTTT. Protein sequence: CASSEYRSYLGADTQYF.

The V call is TRBV6-5, the J call TRBJ1-4; TRBD1 aligns across 8 bases. This CDR3 is 15 amino acids long. V shed 2 bases and J 6 bases; nucleotides not matched to a gene: 5. Germline V lookup: CDR1 MNHEY, CDR2 SVGAGI. As DNA, the CDR3 is TGTGCCAGCAGTTACATCAGGGGGCATGATGAAAAACTGTTTTTT. Protein sequence: CASSYIRGHDEKLFF.

The V and J genes are TRBV7-9 and TRBJ2-7; TRBD1 aligns across 7 bases. J gave up 3 bases and V 3 bases, and 5 bases lay outside the gene matches. Per the germline V gene, CDR1 is SEHNR and CDR2 is FQNEAQ (reference sequence). The CDR3 spans 14 residues. Here the CDR3 DNA reads TGTGCCAGCAGCTTCCCGGGACAGAGCTACGAGCAGTACTTC. Its translation is CASSFPGQSYEQYF.

This clone was picked up a small number of times. The chain recombines TRBV11-1 with TRBJ2-6; 7 bases map to TRBD2. The V gene's germline CDR1 is SGHAT and CDR2 FQDESV (reference sequence). Trimming took 4 bases from V and 9 from J; bases not matched to a gene: 3. There are 13 residues in the CDR3. CDR3 DNA: TGTGCCAGCAGCTCGGGAGGAGGCAACGTCCTGACTTTC. As protein: CASSSGGGNVLTF.

The table lists this clone with a count of one. The chain links TRBV27 to TRBJ2-6; possible D gene TRBD2, 6 bases. The CDR3 extends over 21 amino acids. V shed 5 bases and J shed 0 bases, with 26 bases lying between them. Germline V CDR1 and CDR2: MNHEY, SMNVEV (reference sequence). The CDR3 region is CASSSTPFVRGGISGANVLTF. The CDR3 bases are TGTGCCAGCAGTAGTACTCCCTTTGTGCGGGGAGGCATCTCTGGGGCCAACGTCCTGACTTTC. Drawing the rest from reference TRBV27 and TRBJ2-6, the complete variable domain is EAQVTQNPRYLITVTGKKLTVTCSQNMNHEYMSWYRQDPGLGLRQIYYSMNVEVTDKGDVPEGYKVSRKEKRNFPLILESPSPNQTSLYFCASSSTPFVRGGISGANVLTFGAGSRLTVL.

This clone turned up a few times. The rearrangement joins TRBV2 to TRBJ2-2, with 7 bases aligning to TRBD1. This CDR3 is 12 amino acids long. The germline gives CDR1 SNHLY, CDR2 FYNNEI. Losses at the gene ends were 8 bases for V and 6 bases for J; bases not matched to a gene: 3. The CDR3 DNA is TGTGCCAGCGGGCAGGGGGCCGGGGAGCTGTTTTTT. Its translation: CASGQGAGELFF.

This chain joins TRBV2 and TRBJ1-1, with 9 bases aligning to TRBD1. Germline trimming cut 7 bases from V and 11 bases from J; bases unmatched to any gene: 14. This CDR3 has 14 residues. Germline V lookup: CDR1 SNHLY, CDR2 FYNNEI. The CDR3 DNA follows: TGTGCCAGCAACCTATACAGGGGGCGAGGTCATGCTTTCTTT. This codes for CASNLYRGRGHAFF.

Details on this clone: This specimen includes other DNA sequences encoding the same CDR3. The CDR3 region has the DNA TGTGCCAGCAGCTTAGGGCAGGGGGCCAGCGGGGAGCTGTTTTTT. The encoded protein is CASSLGQGASGELFF. V and J are TRBV11-3 and TRBJ2-2; 8 bases agree with TRBD1. The CDR3 is 15 amino acids. In germline, CDR1 is SGHNT, CDR2 YENEEA. Losses at the gene ends were 1 base for V and 7 bases for J; bases not matched to a gene: 5.

V gene TRBV18 combines with J gene TRBJ2-7; D unresolved. There are 14 residues in the CDR3. The V and J ends lost 2 bases and 4 bases respectively, with 12 bases between them. CDR1 and CDR2 (germline): KGHSH, LQKENI. CDR3 sequence reads: CASSPGPEIYEQYF. The CDR3 bases are TGTGCCAGCTCACCAGGGCCAGAGATTTACGAGCAGTACTTC.

This clone was observed once. The chain recombines TRBV11-2 with TRBJ1-2; 7 positions agree with TRBD1. This CDR3 has 16 amino acids. The germline V gene has CDR1 SGHAT and CDR2 FQNNGV. J was trimmed by 3 bases and V by 4 bases; bases with no gene match: 11. The CDR3 sequence: CASSYGQDFPDYGYTF. CDR3 coding DNA: TGTGCCAGCAGCTATGGACAGGACTTTCCAGACTATGGCTACACCTTC.

V and J are TRBV5-1 and TRBJ2-2; D uncertain. There are 15 residues in the CDR3. CDR1 and CDR2 (germline): SGHRS, YFSETQ. Between the trimmed V and J ends, which lost 5 bases and 0 bases, there was a span of 11 bases. CDR3 coding DNA: TGCGCCAGCAGGCCCACAACCGCGAACACCGGGGAGCTGTTTTTT. Translating gives CASRPTTANTGELFF.

The chain is built from TRBV4-1 and TRBJ1-2, with D maybe TRBD1 (6 bases). Germline V gene data show CDR1 as MGHRA and CDR2 as YSYEKL. The CDR3 covers 16 residues. The V and J ends lost 2 bases and 8 bases respectively, with 21 bases between them. The CDR3 DNA sequence: TGCGCCAGCAGCCAACCATGGGGGACACCGGCTCGGGGCTACACCTTC. Its protein product is CASSQPWGTPARGYTF.